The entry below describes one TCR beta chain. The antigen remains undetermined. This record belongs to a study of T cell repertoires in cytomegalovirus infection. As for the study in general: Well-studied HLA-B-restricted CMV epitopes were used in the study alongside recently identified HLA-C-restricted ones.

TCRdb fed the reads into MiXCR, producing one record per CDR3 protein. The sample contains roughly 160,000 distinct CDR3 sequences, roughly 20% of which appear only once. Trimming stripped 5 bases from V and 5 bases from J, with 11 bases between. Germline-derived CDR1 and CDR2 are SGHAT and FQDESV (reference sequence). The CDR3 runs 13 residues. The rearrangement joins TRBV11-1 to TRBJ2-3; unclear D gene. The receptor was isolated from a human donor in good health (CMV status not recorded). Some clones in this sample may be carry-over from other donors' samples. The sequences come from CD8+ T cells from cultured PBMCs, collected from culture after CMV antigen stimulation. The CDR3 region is CASSQYRGDTQYF. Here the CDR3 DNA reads TGTGCCAGCAGCCAGTACCGTGGAGATACGCAGTATTTT.